This T cell receptor (beta chain) is from a study of OX40 agonist ivuxolimab in advanced cancers. The V gene's germline CDR1 is MDHEN and CDR2 SYDVKM. Trimming stripped 7 bases from V and 5 bases from J, with 18 bases between. The CDR3 is 14 residues long. Clones were sequenced by immunoSEQ multiplex PCR, and TCRdb holds only the in-frame ones, with some missing. The data contain some 85,000 clones, about 91% of them singletons. This TCR was sampled from an adult with an advanced solid tumor such as melanoma, head and neck, liver or kidney cancer. The chain has TRBV28 and TRBJ2-7; tentatively, D is TRBD2 (7 bases). The sample was CD4+ or CD8+ T cells sorted from blood, taken in a trial of the OX40 agonist ivuxolimab. CDR3 loop: CASTSLPGGDEQYF. DNA of the CDR3: TGTGCCAGCACCTCCTTGCCGGGGGGCGACGAGCAGTACTTC. Using reference TRBV28 and TRBJ2-7 for the parts outside the CDR3, the full variable domain is DVKVTQSSRYLVKRTGEKVFLECVQDMDHENMFWYRQDPGLGLRLIYFSYDVKMKEKGDIPEGYSVSREKKERFSLILESASTNQTSMYLCASTSLPGGDEQYFGPGTRLTVT.